Listed below are T cell receptor beta chains from one sample, sequenced in a study of blood T cell repertoires in COVID-19. Only in-frame clones appear in the TCRdb table, and some are missing; sequencing was by immunoSEQ multiplex PCR. The sample has 75,000 to 95,000 clones, around 88% seen once; the top ten hold 15% to 20%. Sequencing input: peripheral blood. The source is a woman in her sixties with COVID-19, enrolled during active disease. Each CDR3 is given with its conserved first and last residue. A D gene is named only where the DNA matches it firmly. Size is stated for part of the rows, as once, few or many counts, or as a class when the clone is expanded.

few	TRBJ2-7	TRBV6-2/TRBV6-3	NA	CASSPLAGGRSYEQYF	TGTGCCAGCAGCCCTCTAGCAGGGGGGCGCTCCTACGAGCAGTACTTC
NA	TRBJ2-2	TRBV6-5	TRBD1	CASSRTGGLTGELFF	TGTGCCAGCAGTCGGACAGGGGGCCTCACCGGGGAGCTGTTTTTT
NA	TRBJ1-1	TRBV19	TRBD1	CASSIFGTGGSTEAFF	TGTGCCAGTAGTATCTTTGGAACAGGGGGGAGCACTGAAGCTTTCTTT
NA	TRBJ1-2	TRBV6-2/TRBV6-3	NA	CASSPSGGTYGYTF	TGTGCCAGCAGCCCCTCGGGAGGAACCTATGGCTACACCTTC
NA	TRBJ2-2	TRBV6-6	NA	CASSRAPESGELFF	TGTGCCAGCAGCAGGGCCCCTGAATCCGGGGAGCTGTTTTTT
NA	TRBJ2-5	TRBV7-2	TRBD2	CASSFQRGGRETQYF	TGTGCCAGCAGCTTCCAACGGGGGGGCCGCGAGACCCAGTACTTC
NA	TRBJ1-5	TRBV28	NA	CASSGYSNQPQHF	TGTGCCAGCTCGGGGTATAGCAATCAGCCCCAGCATTTT
NA	TRBJ1-1	TRBV5-1	NA	CASSLGGGIPEAFF	TGCGCCAGCAGCTTGGGTGGAGGGATCCCTGAAGCTTTCTTT
NA	TRBJ2-7	TRBV9	TRBD1	CASSVRGQGFGEQYF	TGTGCCAGCAGCGTACGGGGACAGGGATTCGGCGAGCAGTACTTC
NA	TRBJ1-3	TRBV30	NA	CAWKRAGNTIYF	TGTGCCTGGAAACGGGCTGGAAACACCATATATTTT
NA	TRBJ1-2	TRBV18	TRBD1	CASSGGQPADGYTF	TGTGCCAGCTCAGGGGGACAGCCAGCGGACGGCTACACCTTC
NA	TRBJ1-1	TRBV5-5	NA	CASSLGWSGLLARDTEAFF	TGTGCCAGCAGCTTGGGTTGGTCGGGACTCCTAGCACGGGACACTGAAGCTTTCTTT
NA	TRBJ2-2	TRBV5-1	TRBD1	CASSLSGQGNTGELFF	TGCGCCAGCAGCCTATCGGGACAGGGAAACACCGGGGAGCTGTTTTTT
NA	TRBJ1-5	TRBV6-6	NA	CASADVWGGNQPQHF	TGTGCCAGCGCTGATGTCTGGGGAGGAAATCAGCCCCAGCATTTT
few	TRBJ1-6	TRBV19	TRBD1	CASSIGVWPGQGSAPLHF	TGTGCCAGTAGTATAGGCGTTTGGCCGGGACAGGGCTCGGCACCCCTCCACTTT
NA	TRBJ2-2	TRBV9	NA	CASSVNFIVTPNTGELFF	TGTGCCAGCAGCGTGAACTTCATCGTTACCCCGAACACCGGGGAGCTGTTTTTT
NA	TRBJ1-3	TRBV15	NA	CATSRPLTATSGNTIYF	TGTGCCACCAGCAGACCCTTGACAGCTACCTCTGGAAACACCATATATTTT
NA	TRBJ2-1	TRBV7-3	TRBD2	CASSTLAGGQNEQFF	TGTGCCAGCAGCACTCTAGCGGGGGGCCAGAATGAGCAGTTCTTC
NA	TRBJ2-1	TRBV1	NA	CTSSLTRAGDTYNEQFF	TGCACCAGCAGCCTAACTAGAGCGGGGGATACCTACAATGAGCAGTTCTTC
once	TRBJ2-2	TRBV7-7	TRBD2	CASAGPRGGLLNTGELFF	TGTGCTAGCGCAGGGCCTCGGGGGGGACTATTGAACACCGGGGAGCTGTTTTTT
NA	TRBJ2-1	TRBV19	TRBD2	CASSLAGGRSGRNEQFF	TGTGCCAGTTCCCTAGCGGGGGGGCGGTCGGGTCGTAATGAGCAGTTCTTC
NA	TRBJ2-1	TRBV5-1	TRBD1	CASSFGTGSYNEQFF	TGCGCCAGCAGCTTCGGGACAGGCTCCTACAATGAGCAGTTCTTC
NA	TRBJ2-5	TRBV5-1	NA	CASNGAVEETQYF	TGCGCCAGCAATGGGGCAGTTGAAGAGACCCAGTACTTC
NA	TRBJ2-3	TRBV7-8	NA	CASSLGSGRRLTDTQYF	TGTGCCAGCAGCTTAGGGAGTGGCCGGCGGCTCACAGATACGCAGTATTTT
once	TRBJ2-1	TRBV7-6	NA	CASSLWGGGEQFF	TGTGCCAGCAGCCTCTGGGGGGGCGGTGAGCAGTTCTTC
NA	TRBJ2-7	TRBV9	TRBD2	CASSVGWTSVAYEQYF	TGTGCCAGCAGCGTAGGATGGACTAGCGTCGCCTACGAGCAGTACTTC
NA	TRBJ2-7	TRBV3-1/TRBV3-2	NA	CASSQRPPGYLSYEQYF	TGTGCCAGCAGCCAACGTCCGCCAGGGTATTTGAGCTACGAGCAGTACTTC
once	TRBJ1-2	TRBV7-9	TRBD1	CASSRTGDGYTF	TGTGCCAGCAGCCGGACAGGGGACGGCTACACCTTC
NA	TRBJ2-1	TRBV4-3	TRBD1	CASSPGGTGGNEQFF	TGCGCCAGCAGCCCAGGCGGGACAGGGGGCAATGAGCAGTTCTTC
NA	TRBJ2-5	TRBV6-5	NA	CASRASAQETQYF	TGTGCCAGCAGGGCTAGCGCCCAAGAGACCCAGTACTTC
NA	TRBJ1-5	TRBV11-2	NA	CASSARGGNQPQHF	TGTGCCAGCAGCGCTAGGGGGGGGAATCAGCCCCAGCATTTT
NA	TRBJ1-2	TRBV21-1	NA	CASSTAPLGAGYELKPIYGYTF	TGTGCCAGCAGCACCGCCCCTCTGGGCGCAGGGTACGAACTTAAACCTATCTATGGCTACACCTTC